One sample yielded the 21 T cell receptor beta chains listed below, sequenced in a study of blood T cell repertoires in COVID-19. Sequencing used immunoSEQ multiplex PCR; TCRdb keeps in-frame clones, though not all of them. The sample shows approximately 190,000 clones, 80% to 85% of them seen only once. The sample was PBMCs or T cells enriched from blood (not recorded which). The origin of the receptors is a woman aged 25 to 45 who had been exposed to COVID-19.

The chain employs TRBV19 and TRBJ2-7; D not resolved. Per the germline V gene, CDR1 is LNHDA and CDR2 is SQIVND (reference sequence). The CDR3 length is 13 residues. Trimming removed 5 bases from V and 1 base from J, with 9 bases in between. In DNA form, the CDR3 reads TGTGCCAGTAGTGCCACAGTTTCCTACGAGCAGTACTTC. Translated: CASSATVSYEQYF.

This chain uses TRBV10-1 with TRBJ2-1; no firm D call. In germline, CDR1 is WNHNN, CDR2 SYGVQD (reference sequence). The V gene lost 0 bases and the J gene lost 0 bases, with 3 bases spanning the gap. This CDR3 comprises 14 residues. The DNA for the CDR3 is TGCGCCAGCAGTGAGTCCGGCTCCTACAATGAGCAGTTCTTC. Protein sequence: CASSESGSYNEQFF.

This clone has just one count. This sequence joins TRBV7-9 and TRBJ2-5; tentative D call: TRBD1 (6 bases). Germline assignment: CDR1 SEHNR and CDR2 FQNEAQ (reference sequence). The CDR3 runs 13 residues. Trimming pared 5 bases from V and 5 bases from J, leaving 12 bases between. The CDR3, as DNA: TGTGCCAGCAGCGAGGTCAGGGGTGAGACCCAGTACTTC. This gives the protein CASSEVRGETQYF. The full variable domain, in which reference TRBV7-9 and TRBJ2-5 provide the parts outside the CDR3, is DTGVSQNPRHKITKRGQNVTFRCDPISEHNRLYWYRQTLGQGPEFLTYFQNEAQLEKSRLLSDRFSAERPKGSFSTLEIQRTEQGDSAMYLCASSEVRGETQYFGPGTRLLVL.

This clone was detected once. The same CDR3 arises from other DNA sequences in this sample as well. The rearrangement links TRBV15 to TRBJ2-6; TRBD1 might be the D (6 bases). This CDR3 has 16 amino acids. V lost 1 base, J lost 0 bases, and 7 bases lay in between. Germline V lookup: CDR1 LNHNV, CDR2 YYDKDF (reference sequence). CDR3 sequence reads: CATSRARGSGANVLTF. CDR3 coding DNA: TGTGCCACCAGCAGAGCCAGGGGCTCTGGGGCCAACGTCCTGACTTTC.

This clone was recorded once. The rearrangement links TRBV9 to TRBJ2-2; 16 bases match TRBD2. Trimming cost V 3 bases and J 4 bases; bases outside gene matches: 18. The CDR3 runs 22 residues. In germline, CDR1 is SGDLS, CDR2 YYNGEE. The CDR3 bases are TGTGCCAGCAGCGAATGGGGCCAACCGGGACTAGCGGGGGGGCCTGGCACCGGGGAGCTGTTTTTT. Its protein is CASSEWGQPGLAGGPGTGELFF. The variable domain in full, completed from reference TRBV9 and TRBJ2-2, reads DSGVTQTPKHLITATGQRVTLRCSPRSGDLSVYWYQQSLDQGLQFLIQYYNGEERAKGNILERFSAQQFPDLHSELNLSSLELGDSALYFCASSEWGQPGLAGGPGTGELFFGEGSRLTVL.

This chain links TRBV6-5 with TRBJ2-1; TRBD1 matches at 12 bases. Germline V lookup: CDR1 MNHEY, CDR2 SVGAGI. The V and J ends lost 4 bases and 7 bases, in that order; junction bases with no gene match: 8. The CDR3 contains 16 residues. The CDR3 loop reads CASSSNRDRGRNEQFF. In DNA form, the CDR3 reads TGTGCCAGCAGTTCGAACCGGGACAGGGGGCGAAATGAGCAGTTCTTC.

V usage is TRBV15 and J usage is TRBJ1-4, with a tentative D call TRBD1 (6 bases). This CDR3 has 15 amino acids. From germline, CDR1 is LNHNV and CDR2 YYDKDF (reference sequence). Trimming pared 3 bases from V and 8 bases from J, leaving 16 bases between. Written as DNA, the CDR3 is TGTGCCACCAGCAGGGCGCAGGGACAATGGGAAAAACTGTTTTTT. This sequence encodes CATSRAQGQWEKLFF.

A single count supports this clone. The CDR3 DNA follows: TGTGCCAGCAGTCCAGACTCCGGATCAGTGGCGACCCAGTACTTC. Protein: CASSPDSGSVATQYF. The chain recombines TRBV6-5 with TRBJ2-5, with D uncertain. Germline CDR1 MNHEY, CDR2 SVGAGI. V was shortened by 5 bases and J by 7 bases, with 20 bases between the two germline ends. The CDR3 is 15 residues long.

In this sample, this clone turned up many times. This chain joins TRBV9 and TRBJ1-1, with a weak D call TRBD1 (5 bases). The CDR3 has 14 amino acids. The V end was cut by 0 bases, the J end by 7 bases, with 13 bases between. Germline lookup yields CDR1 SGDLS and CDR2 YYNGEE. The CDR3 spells CASSVVTGAFEAFF. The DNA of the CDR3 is TGTGCCAGCAGCGTAGTAACAGGCGCCTTTGAAGCTTTCTTT.

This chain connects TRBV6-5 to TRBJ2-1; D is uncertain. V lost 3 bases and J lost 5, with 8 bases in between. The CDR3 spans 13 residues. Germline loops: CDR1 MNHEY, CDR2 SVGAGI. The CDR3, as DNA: TGTGCCAGCAGTTATGCACAGAACAATGAGCAGTTCTTC. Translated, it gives CASSYAQNNEQFF.

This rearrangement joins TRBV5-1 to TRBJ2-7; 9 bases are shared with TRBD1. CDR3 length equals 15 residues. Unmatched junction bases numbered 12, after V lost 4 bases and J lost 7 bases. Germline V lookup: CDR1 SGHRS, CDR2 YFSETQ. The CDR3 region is CASSGTGTGSGEQYF. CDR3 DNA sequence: TGCGCCAGCAGCGGGACCGGGACAGGGTCGGGGGAGCAGTACTTC.

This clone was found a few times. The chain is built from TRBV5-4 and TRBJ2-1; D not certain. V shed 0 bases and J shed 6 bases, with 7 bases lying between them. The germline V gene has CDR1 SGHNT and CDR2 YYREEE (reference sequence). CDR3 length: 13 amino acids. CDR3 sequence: CASSLVYSNEQFF. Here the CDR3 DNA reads TGTGCCAGCAGCTTGGTGTACAGCAATGAGCAGTTCTTC.

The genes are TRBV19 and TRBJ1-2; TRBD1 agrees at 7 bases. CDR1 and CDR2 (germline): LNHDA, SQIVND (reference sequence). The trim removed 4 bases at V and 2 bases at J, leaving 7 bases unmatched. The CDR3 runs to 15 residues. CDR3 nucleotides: TGTGCCAGTAGTACCCGTTCGGGACAGAACTATGGCTACACCTTC. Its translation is CASSTRSGQNYGYTF.

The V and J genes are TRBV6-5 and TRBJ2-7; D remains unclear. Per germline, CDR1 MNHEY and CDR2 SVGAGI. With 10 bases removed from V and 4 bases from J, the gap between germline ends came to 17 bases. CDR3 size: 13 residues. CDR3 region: CATMTVTGYEQYF. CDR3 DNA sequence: TGTGCCACCATGACCGTAACCGGGTACGAGCAGTACTTC.

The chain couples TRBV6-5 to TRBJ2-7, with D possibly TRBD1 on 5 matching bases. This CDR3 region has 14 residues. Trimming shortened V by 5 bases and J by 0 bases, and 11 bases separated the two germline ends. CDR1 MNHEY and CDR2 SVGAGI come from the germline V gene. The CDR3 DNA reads TGTGCCAGCAGTCACAGGCTGAGCTCCTACGAGCAGTACTTC. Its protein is CASSHRLSSYEQYF.

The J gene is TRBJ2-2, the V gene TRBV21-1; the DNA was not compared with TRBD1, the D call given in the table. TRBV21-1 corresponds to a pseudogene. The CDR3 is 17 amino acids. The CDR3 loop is CASSKGDREGKTGELFF. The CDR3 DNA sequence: TGTGCCAGCAGCAAAGGTGACAGGGAAGGGAAAACCGGGGAGCTGTTTTTT.

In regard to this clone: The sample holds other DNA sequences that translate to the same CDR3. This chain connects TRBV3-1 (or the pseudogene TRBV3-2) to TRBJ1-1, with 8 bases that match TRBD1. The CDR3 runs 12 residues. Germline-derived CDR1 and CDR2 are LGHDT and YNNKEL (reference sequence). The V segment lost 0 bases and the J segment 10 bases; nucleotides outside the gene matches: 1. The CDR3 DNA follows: TGTGCCAGCAGCCAAGATGACAGGGGAGCTTTCTTT. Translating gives CASSQDDRGAFF.

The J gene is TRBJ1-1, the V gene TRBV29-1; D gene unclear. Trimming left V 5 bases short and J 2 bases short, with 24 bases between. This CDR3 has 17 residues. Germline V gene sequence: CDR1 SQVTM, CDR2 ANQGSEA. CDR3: CSVPPSPGIQRNTEAFF. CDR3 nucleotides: TGCAGCGTTCCTCCATCGCCCGGAATACAGAGAAACACTGAAGCTTTCTTT. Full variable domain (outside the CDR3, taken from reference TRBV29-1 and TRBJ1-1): SAVISQKPSRDICQRGTSLTIQCQVDSQVTMMFWYRQQPGQSLTLIATANQGSEATYESGFVIDKFPISRPNLTFSTLTVSNMSPEDSSIYLCSVPPSPGIQRNTEAFFGQGTRLTVV.

Here the CDR3 DNA reads TGTGCCAGTACCGGGGGGGGGACTAGCGGCACCGGGGAGCTGTTTTTT. Its protein is CASTGGGTSGTGELFF. This chain joins TRBV5-4 and TRBJ2-2; 11 bases line up with TRBD2. J lost 4 bases, V lost 8 bases, and 10 bases had no gene match. Germline CDR1 SGHNT, CDR2 YYREEE (reference sequence). The CDR3 runs to 16 residues.

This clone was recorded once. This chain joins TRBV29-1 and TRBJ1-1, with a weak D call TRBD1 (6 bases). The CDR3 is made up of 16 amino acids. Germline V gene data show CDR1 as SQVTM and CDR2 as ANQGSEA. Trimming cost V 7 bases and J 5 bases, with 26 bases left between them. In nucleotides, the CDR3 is TGCAGCGCAATCTCTCGTGGGGGCCAGGGAAGGACTGAAGCTTTCTTT. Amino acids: CSAISRGGQGRTEAFF.

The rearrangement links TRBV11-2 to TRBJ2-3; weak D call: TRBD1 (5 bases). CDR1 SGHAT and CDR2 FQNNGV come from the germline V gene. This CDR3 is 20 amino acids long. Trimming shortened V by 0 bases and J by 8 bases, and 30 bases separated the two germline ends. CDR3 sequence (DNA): TGTGCCAGCAGCTTAGATACGGGCGTCGGACACAGATGGGTCACAATTACGCAGTATTTT. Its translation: CASSLDTGVGHRWVTITQYF. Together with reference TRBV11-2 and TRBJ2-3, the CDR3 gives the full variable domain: EAGVAQSPRYKIIEKRQSVAFWCNPISGHATLYWYQQILGQGPKLLIQFQNNGVVDDSQLPKDRFSAERLKGVDSTLKIQPAKLEDSAVYLCASSLDTGVGHRWVTITQYFGPGTRLTVL.